The 16 T cell receptor beta chains below all came from one sample that was sequenced in a study of blood T cell repertoires in COVID-19. The repertoire was sequenced with immunoSEQ multiplex PCR; TCRdb's copy has only in-frame clones and lacks some. This table holds roughly 150,000 clones, approximately 90% found once. The sequenced material came from peripheral blood. These receptors all stem from a human donor in a cohort sampled during active COVID-19.

This chain connects TRBV2 to TRBJ1-5; D ambiguous. This CDR3 region has 14 residues. Trimming left V 6 bases short and J 7 bases short, with 16 bases between. Germline V CDR1 and CDR2: SNHLY, FYNNEI. The CDR3 reads CASSFGDIIQPQHF. The CDR3 DNA sequence: TGTGCCAGCAGCTTTGGTGACATTATACAGCCCCAGCATTTT.

The chain has TRBV5-1 and TRBJ1-2; perhaps TRBD1 as D (6 bases). This CDR3 is 14 amino acids long. Germline CDR1 SGHRS, CDR2 YFSETQ. V lost 3 bases, J lost 4 bases, and 13 bases lay in between. The CDR3 region has the DNA TGCGCCAGCAGCTCTCCGGACAGATTCTATGGCTACACCTTC. Its translation: CASSSPDRFYGYTF. The full variable domain, its missing parts supplied by reference TRBV5-1 and TRBJ1-2, is KAGVTQTPRYLIKTRGQQVTLSCSPISGHRSVSWYQQTPGQGLQFLFEYFSETQRNKGNFPGRFSGRQFSNSRSEMNVSTLELGDSALYLCASSSPDRFYGYTFGSGTRLTVV.

This chain uses TRBV29-1 with TRBJ1-1, with D possibly TRBD1 on 5 matching bases. The CDR3 spans 12 residues. Trimming removed 8 bases from V and 5 bases from J, with 15 bases in between. Germline assignment: CDR1 SQVTM and CDR2 ANQGSEA. CDR3 sequence: CSLRGGQTEAFF. Written as DNA, the CDR3 is TGCAGCTTACGCGGGGGTCAGACTGAAGCTTTCTTT.

The CDR3 here is CASSLAGGFNTEAFF. CDR3 in DNA: TGTGCCAGCAGCTTAGCAGGGGGATTCAACACTGAAGCTTTCTTT. This chain connects TRBV7-3 to TRBJ1-1; 7 nucleotides line up with TRBD1. With V trimmed by 2 bases and J by 2 bases, 5 bases remained unmatched. Germline CDR1 reads SGHTA; CDR2 reads FQGTGA. The CDR3 contains 15 residues.

The chain joins TRBV5-4 to TRBJ1-5; maybe TRBD1 (6 bases). V was shortened by 3 bases and J by 3 bases, with 10 bases between the two germline ends. The germline gives CDR1 SGHNT, CDR2 YYREEE (reference sequence). This CDR3 spans 14 amino acids. CDR3 bases: TGTGCCAGCAGCTCTCAGGGGTTCAATCAGCCCCAGCATTTT. This translates into CASSSQGFNQPQHF.

The chain links TRBV10-3 to TRBJ1-1; TRBD1 aligns across 12 bases. The V segment lost 8 bases and the J segment 5 bases; nucleotides outside the gene matches: 6. Germline CDR1 ENHRY, CDR2 SYGVKD. The CDR3 runs to 14 residues. The chain's CDR3 is CAIGTGGASTEAFF. The CDR3 nucleotides are TGTGCCATCGGGACAGGGGGCGCGTCGACTGAAGCTTTCTTT.

In DNA, the CDR3 is TGTGCCAGCAGCCAGGGCAACACCTACGAGCAGTACTTC. Translated: CASSQGNTYEQYF. The chain has TRBV4-2 and TRBJ2-7; D is ambiguous. Per germline, CDR1 LGHNA and CDR2 YNFKEQ. Deletions cut 3 bases from V and 2 bases from J, with 8 bases between. The CDR3 is 13 residues long.

The rearrangement joins TRBV14 to TRBJ2-1; a weak D match, TRBD2 (7 bases). This CDR3 is 16 amino acids long. Trimming pared 5 bases from V and 6 bases from J, leaving 20 bases between. The germline CDR1 and CDR2 sequences are SGHDN and FVKESK. Here the CDR3 reads CASSGMGGGRGNEQFF. The CDR3 DNA reads as TGTGCCAGCAGCGGAATGGGCGGGGGCCGAGGCAATGAGCAGTTCTTC.

The genes are TRBV27 and TRBJ2-5; D is undetermined. With 7 bases removed from V and 1 base from J, the gap between germline ends came to 19 bases. CDR3 length: 16 amino acids. Germline V CDR1 and CDR2: MNHEY, SMNVEV (reference sequence). The CDR3 nucleotides read TGTGCCAGCAAGAGAACCTCGATAACGGTCCAAGAGACCCAGTACTTC. Residues: CASKRTSITVQETQYF.

In its sample, this clone was seen once. The chain combines TRBV30 with TRBJ1-5, with D unresolved. This CDR3 is built from 13 residues. V lost 2 bases and J 6 bases, leaving 11 bases between the germline ends. The germline V gene encodes CDR1 GTSNPN and CDR2 SVGIG (reference sequence). The CDR3 nucleotides are TGTGCCTGGAGTCCCGGACGGGGTCAGCCCCAGCATTTT. Translating gives CAWSPGRGQPQHF.

The chain joins TRBV12-5 to TRBJ2-2; the D is unclear. V was clipped by 2 bases and J by 4 bases, with 8 bases between them. The CDR3 consists of 14 residues. Germline lookup yields CDR1 LGHNT and CDR2 FRNRAP. The chain's CDR3 is CASGLKLSTGELFF. In DNA, the CDR3 is TGTGCTAGTGGTTTGAAGCTGTCCACCGGGGAGCTGTTTTTT. The variable domain in full, with the rest retrieved from reference TRBV12-5 and TRBJ2-2, is DARVTQTPRHKVTEMGQEVTMRCQPILGHNTVFWYRQTMMQGLELLAYFRNRAPLDDSGMPKDRFSAEMPDATLATLKIQPSEPRDSAVYFCASGLKLSTGELFFGEGSRLTVL.

The chain has TRBV29-1 and TRBJ2-7; D ambiguous. Per the germline V gene, CDR1 is SQVTM and CDR2 is ANQGSEA. Trimming pared 4 bases from V and 2 bases from J, leaving 9 bases between. CDR3 size: 12 residues. The CDR3 DNA follows: TGCAGCGTTGCACCAGGCCCCTACGAGCAGTACTTC. Protein: CSVAPGPYEQYF.

This clone has a single count. This sequence joins TRBV12-3 or TRBV12-4 and TRBJ2-5; D is undetermined. V was shortened by 5 bases and J by 3 bases, with 4 bases between the two germline ends. CDR3 size: 11 residues. In nucleotides, the CDR3 is TGTGCCAGCAGTCACAAAGAGACCCAGTACTTC. Its protein is CASSHKETQYF.

The gene calls are TRBV5-6 and TRBJ1-4; 7 bases align to TRBD1. The CDR3 spans 14 residues. In germline, CDR1 is SGHDT, CDR2 YYEEEE. Trimming at V came to 2 bases and at J to 6 bases, leaving 4 bases not matched to a gene. The CDR3 sequence is CASSLGGLDEKLFF. As DNA, the CDR3 is TGTGCCAGCAGCTTAGGGGGCCTAGATGAAAAACTGTTTTTT.

The chain employs TRBV19 and TRBJ2-2; no definite D call. Trimming stripped 6 bases from V and 5 bases from J, with 22 bases between. The germline CDR1 and CDR2 sequences are LNHDA and SQIVND (reference sequence). This CDR3 is 17 amino acids long. The CDR3 region has the DNA TGTGCCAGTAGAGCGTCCCCACTGTTTGCCCCTACCGGGGAGCTGTTTTTT. The encoded protein is CASRASPLFAPTGELFF. Complete variable domain (other parts from reference TRBV19 and TRBJ2-2): DGGITQSPKYLFRKEGQNVTLSCEQNLNHDAMYWYRQDPGQGLRLIYYSQIVNDFQKGDIAEGYSVSREKKESFPLTVTSAQKNPTAFYLCASRASPLFAPTGELFFGEGSRLTVL.

The genes are TRBV3-1 (or the pseudogene TRBV3-2) and TRBJ2-5, with TRBD2 matching 9 bases. CDR1 and CDR2 (germline): LGHDT, YNNKEL (reference sequence). The CDR3 totals 16 residues. With V trimmed by 1 base and J by 4 bases, 7 bases remained unmatched. The CDR3 DNA reads as TGTGCCAGCAGCCAAGTAGGGACTAGCCCGGCAGAGACCCAGTACTTC. As protein: CASSQVGTSPAETQYF.